The clone carrying this T cell receptor beta chain showed up just once. Antigen: not known. The data are from a study of blood T cells in healthy people across ages. Overall study context: Template switching caught about one barcoded beta molecule for each two T cells.

Findings of the study overall: Significant beta diversity loss was already apparent by age approximately 36, declining roughly linearly.

With a J-beta primer mix and a sample-barcoded 5' primer, a second PCR ran 7 to 11 cycles. Each cDNA molecule was tagged by a template-switch adaptor with 12 random nucleotides. TCRdb itself ran the 5' RACE reads through MiXCR, one entry per CDR3 protein. The data show fewer than 2 million distinct CDR3 sequences, with 30% to 40% seen just once and under 30% held by the top ten. In each sample, at least 6 million PBMCs were isolated. This sequence was found in a human donor in good health. The sequenced sample consisted of blood.

Here the CDR3 reads CASSKGSSGYTF. CDR3 DNA: TGTGCCAGCAGCAAGGGCTCTTCTGGCTACACCTTC. J is TRBJ1-2 and V is TRBV3-1; D not resolved. The CDR3 totals 12 residues. Trimming cost V 5 bases and J 7 bases, with 11 bases left between them. CDR1 LGHDT and CDR2 YNNKEL come from the germline V gene (reference sequence). The whole variable domain, remainder taken from reference TRBV3-1 and TRBJ1-2, is DTAVSQTPKYLVTQMGNDKSIKCEQNLGHDTMYWYKQDSKKFLKIMFSYNNKELIINETVPNRFSPKSPDKAHLNLHINSLELGDSAVYFCASSKGSSGYTFGSGTRLTVV.